Listed below are T cell receptor beta chains from one sample, sequenced in a study of T cells of healthy individuals. From the 5' RACE reads, TCRdb called clonotypes with MiXCR, one entry per CDR3 protein. The sample contains nearly 100,000 distinct CDR3 sequences, about 16% of which appear only once. The receptors stem from a human donor in good health. Both conserved end residues are part of each CDR3. D genes are given only for firm matches. Size tells how often a clone was seen (once, few, many) or the class of an expanded clone, and some rows leave it out.

17,.,few,TRBV21-1,TRBJ2-2,TGTGCCAGCAGCAAAGTAAGAGGAGACGCGAACACCGGGGAGCTGTTTTTT,CASSKVRGDANTGELFF
15,.,few,TRBV28,TRBJ2-7,TGTGCCAGCAGGATAGGGAACAGAGCATCCTACGAGCAGTACTTC,CASRIGNRASYEQYF
15,.,many,TRBV4-3,TRBJ1-4,TGCGCCAGCAGCCAAGCCAAGGCAACTAATGAAAAACTGTTTTTT,CASSQAKATNEKLFF
11,.,.,TRBV12-3/TRBV12-4,TRBJ1-3,TGTGCCAGCAGAAAGGGAAACACCATATATTTT,CASRKGNTIYF
15,.,.,TRBV2,TRBJ2-2,TGTGCCAGCAGTGAGTGGGGGGCGAACACCGGGGAGCTGTTTTTT,CASSEWGANTGELFF
15,.,few,TRBV5-1,TRBJ2-4,TGCGCCAGCAGCTTGGGGCAGGGGATGAAAAACATTCAGTACTTC,CASSLGQGMKNIQYF
12,.,.,TRBV10-3,TRBJ2-5,TGTGCCATCAGTGAGCCCCGAGAGACCCAGTACTTC,CAISEPRETQYF
17,TRBD2,few,TRBV7-3,TRBJ2-1,TGTGCCAGCAGCTTGGGTACTAGCGGGGGGCTTTACAATGAGCAGTTCTTC,CASSLGTSGGLYNEQFF
16,.,.,TRBV6-5,TRBJ1-6,TGTGCCAGCAGTTACTCGTTTACAGGGAGAGATTCACCCCTCCACTTT,CASSYSFTGRDSPLHF
13,.,many,TRBV6-5,TRBJ2-1,TGTGCCAGCAGTTACTCCAGGAACAATGAGCAGTTCTTC,CASSYSRNNEQFF
16,.,few,TRBV20-1,TRBJ2-3,TGCAGTGCTAGACGTGGCTCAGGATATCTCGCAGATACGCAGTATTTT,CSARRGSGYLADTQYF
14,.,many,TRBV6-1,TRBJ2-7,TGTGCCAGCAGTACCGGACGGGCCTCCTACGAGCAGTACTTC,CASSTGRASYEQYF
9,.,.,TRBV6-4,TRBJ2-7,TGTGCCAACCACTACGAGCAGTACTTC,CANHYEQYF
14,.,many,TRBV20-1,TRBJ1-2,TGCAGTGCTAGAGATCAGGCGGGGAGCTATGGCTACACCTTC,CSARDQAGSYGYTF
15,TRBD1,.,TRBV6-2/TRBV6-3,TRBJ2-7,TGTGCCAGCAGTTTGGACAGGGAGCGTCCCTACGAGCAGTACTTC,CASSLDRERPYEQYF
13,.,.,TRBV7-9,TRBJ1-1,TGTGCCAGCAGCCGCTGGGACGGGACTGAAGCTTTCTTT,CASSRWDGTEAFF
13,.,.,TRBV27,TRBJ2-5,TGTGCCAGCAGTTTATGGAGTCAAGAGACCCAGTACTTC,CASSLWSQETQYF
16,TRBD2,few,TRBV6-2/TRBV6-3,TRBJ2-5,TGTGCCAGCAGTTCCGCTCGACCGGCGGGAGTAGAGACCCAGTACTTC,CASSSARPAGVETQYF
17,.,.,TRBV9,TRBJ2-3,TGTGCCAGCAGCGTCCAGGCAGGGGGGTTATACACAGATACGCAGTATTTT,CASSVQAGGLYTDTQYF
14,.,.,TRBV7-2,TRBJ2-7,TGTGCCAGCAGCCCCCAGGCAGGATTCTACGAGCAGTACTTC,CASSPQAGFYEQYF
15,TRBD2,.,TRBV4-3,TRBJ2-5,TGCGCCAGCAGCCAAGATTCTAGCGGGTTGGAGACCCAGTACTTC,CASSQDSSGLETQYF